The 27 T cell receptor beta chains below all came from one sample that was sequenced in a study of T cell responses to AZD1222 COVID-19 vaccine. The protocol was immunoSEQ multiplex PCR, while the TCRdb copy is restricted to in-frame clones and leaves out a portion. The repertoire holds tens of thousands of clones, 92% seen once, with roughly 3.1% in the top ten. The source material was peripheral blood, sampled 28 days after the second AZD1222 dose. Source of these receptors: an adult who received the AZD1222 COVID-19 vaccine.

The chain joins TRBV7-9 to TRBJ2-3; the D is unclear. Germline CDR1 is SEHNR and CDR2 is FQNEAQ (reference sequence). The CDR3 covers 12 residues. V was clipped by 3 bases and J by 4 bases, with 5 bases between them. CDR3 bases: TGTGCCAGCAGCTTCTCATCAGATACGCAGTATTTT. Translated: CASSFSSDTQYF.

V gene TRBV2 combines with J gene TRBJ1-2; possible D gene TRBD1, 5 bases. The V and J ends lost 0 bases and 7 bases respectively, with 12 bases between them. This CDR3 is built from 14 residues. Germline loops: CDR1 SNHLY, CDR2 FYNNEI. The CDR3 DNA reads TGTGCCAGCAGTGAAGCGCTTGCAGGGTTTGGCTACACCTTC. Its protein is CASSEALAGFGYTF.

This clone occurred a few times. This chain uses TRBV29-1 with TRBJ1-1, with D possibly matching TRBD1 (5 bases). Germline loops: CDR1 SQVTM, CDR2 ANQGSEA. The CDR3 covers 12 residues. The V gene lost 6 bases and the J gene lost 4 bases, with 12 bases spanning the gap. The CDR3: CSVATVVTEAFF. CDR3 nucleotides: TGCAGCGTCGCGACAGTTGTCACTGAAGCTTTCTTT. The whole variable domain, remainder taken from reference TRBV29-1 and TRBJ1-1, is SAVISQKPSRDICQRGTSLTIQCQVDSQVTMMFWYRQQPGQSLTLIATANQGSEATYESGFVIDKFPISRPNLTFSTLTVSNMSPEDSSIYLCSVATVVTEAFFGQGTRLTVV.

CDR3 coding DNA: TGTGCCAGTACCCATTCAAGGCGAAACTATGGCTACACCTTC. Translated, it gives CASTHSRRNYGYTF. This chain uses TRBV19 with TRBJ1-2; D not certain. CDR3 size: 14 residues. Germline-derived CDR1 and CDR2 are LNHDA and SQIVND (reference sequence). Trimming cost V 7 bases and J 2 bases, with 14 bases left between them.

For the CDR3, the DNA is TGTGCCAGTAGTATTAGCCCCGGAGGCACAGATACGCAGTATTTT. Its protein is CASSISPGGTDTQYF. V and J are TRBV19 and TRBJ2-3; no definite D call. Per the germline V gene, CDR1 is LNHDA and CDR2 is SQIVND (reference sequence). The CDR3 loop spans 15 amino acids. Trimming removed 3 bases from V and 1 base from J, with 11 bases in between.

The chain couples TRBV5-6 to TRBJ2-1; D possibly corresponds to TRBD2 (6 bases). There are 16 residues in the CDR3. The germline V gene has CDR1 SGHDT and CDR2 YYEEEE. V was shortened by 4 bases and J by 3 bases, with 17 bases between the two germline ends. CDR3 region: CASSKQTGTFYNEQFF. The CDR3 DNA sequence: TGTGCCAGCAGCAAACAGACTGGGACTTTCTACAATGAGCAGTTCTTC. The full variable domain, in which reference TRBV5-6 and TRBJ2-1 provide the parts outside the CDR3, is DAGVTQSPTHLIKTRGQQVTLRCSPKSGHDTVSWYQQALGQGPQFIFQYYEEEERQRGNFPDRFSGHQFPNYSSELNVNALLLGDSALYLCASSKQTGTFYNEQFFGPGTRLTVL.

This chain links TRBV7-9 with TRBJ1-1; weak D call: TRBD1 (5 bases). With 4 bases removed from V and 1 base from J, the gap between germline ends came to 13 bases. The germline gives CDR1 SEHNR, CDR2 FQNEAQ (reference sequence). The CDR3 consists of 15 residues. CDR3 DNA sequence: TGTGCCAGCAGCTCCCACCGTACAGGGAACACTGAAGCTTTCTTT. Translating it yields CASSSHRTGNTEAFF.

The chain combines TRBV5-4 with TRBJ1-4; 7 bases align to TRBD1. V was clipped by 4 bases and J by 5 bases; unmatched bases: 11. This CDR3 has 16 residues. Germline CDR1 is SGHNT and CDR2 is YYREEE (reference sequence). CDR3 amino acids: CASSATRQGLNEKLFF. The CDR3 DNA is TGTGCCAGCAGCGCCACGAGACAGGGCTTAAATGAAAAACTGTTTTTT.

The sample holds a few counts of this clone. V usage is TRBV3-1 (or the pseudogene TRBV3-2) and J usage is TRBJ2-1; the match to TRBD2 covers 9 bases. The CDR3 totals 16 residues. From germline, CDR1 is LGHDT and CDR2 YNNKEL (reference sequence). J lost 8 bases, V lost 0 bases, and 8 bases had no gene match. The CDR3 protein is CASSQEWRGGRDEQFF. CDR3 DNA sequence: TGTGCCAGCAGCCAAGAATGGCGGGGGGGCAGGGATGAGCAGTTCTTC.

The chain employs TRBV19 and TRBJ1-5; 7 bases agree with TRBD1. Germline V gene lookup returns CDR1 LNHDA and CDR2 SQIVND (reference sequence). CDR3 size: 15 residues. Trimming at V came to 7 bases and at J to 1 base, leaving 7 bases not matched to a gene. The chain's CDR3 is CASTPDRSSNQPQHF. For the CDR3, the DNA is TGTGCCAGTACCCCGGACAGGAGCAGCAATCAGCCCCAGCATTTT.

This clone was observed a few times. This chain connects TRBV7-8 to TRBJ1-6, with D uncertain. Germline V lookup: CDR1 SGHVS, CDR2 FQNEAQ. This CDR3 has 15 residues. V lost 2 bases to trimming and J lost 5 bases, with 10 bases between them. The CDR3 reads CASSLSSTHNSPLHF. The CDR3 nucleotides read TGTGCCAGCAGCTTAAGTTCCACCCATAATTCACCCCTCCACTTT.

The rearrangement links TRBV7-9 to TRBJ1-1, with D uncertain. Trimming left V 2 bases short and J 2 bases short, with 3 bases between. In germline, CDR1 is SEHNR, CDR2 FQNEAQ (reference sequence). The CDR3 has 12 residues. The CDR3 sequence is CASSLSNTEAFF. In nucleotides, the CDR3 is TGTGCCAGCAGCTTATCCAACACTGAAGCTTTCTTT.

This rearrangement joins TRBV30 to TRBJ1-3; D is unclear. Germline CDR1 and CDR2: GTSNPN and SVGIG (reference sequence). This CDR3 is built from 15 residues. V lost 0 bases and J lost 0, with 9 bases in between. The CDR3 sequence: CAWSVLGISGNTIYF. CDR3 bases: TGTGCCTGGAGTGTATTGGGCATCTCTGGAAACACCATATATTTT. Filled out from reference TRBV30 and TRBJ1-3, the complete variable domain reads SQTIHQWPATLVQPVGSPLSLECTVEGTSNPNLYWYRQAAGRGLQLLFYSVGIGQISSEVPQNLSASRPQDRQFILSSKKLLLSDSGFYLCAWSVLGISGNTIYFGEGSWLTVV.

This chain connects TRBV6-5 to TRBJ1-1, with 11 nucleotides matching TRBD1. CDR3 length: 15 amino acids. Germline-derived CDR1 and CDR2 are MNHEY and SVGAGI. V lost 6 bases to trimming and J lost 3 bases; unmatched junction nucleotides: 6. The CDR3 nucleotides read TGTGCCAGCAGGGCGGGACAGGGGGTGCACACTGAAGCTTTCTTT. The encoded protein is CASRAGQGVHTEAFF.

The chain carries TRBV6-5 and TRBJ1-1, with TRBD1 identical over 11 bases. This CDR3 spans 15 amino acids. With V trimmed by 8 bases and J by 1 base, 6 bases remained unmatched. Germline values: CDR1 MNHEY, CDR2 SVGAGI. In DNA, the CDR3 is TGTGCCAGCCCGGGACAGGGGGTGGAGAACACTGAAGCTTTCTTT. This sequence encodes CASPGQGVENTEAFF.

CDR3 in amino acids: CASSSGYNSPLHF. Here the CDR3 DNA reads TGTGCCAGCAGCTCAGGGTATAATTCACCCCTCCACTTT. The chain is built from TRBV7-2 and TRBJ1-6; weak D call: TRBD1 (5 bases). V shed 4 bases and J shed 4 bases, with 5 bases lying between them. Germline V CDR1 and CDR2: SGHTA, FQGNSA. The CDR3 extends over 13 amino acids.

This chain uses TRBV30 with TRBJ2-2, with TRBD2 matching over 9 bases. Germline loops: CDR1 GTSNPN, CDR2 SVGIG (reference sequence). Trimming at V came to 0 bases and at J to 7 bases, leaving 15 bases not matched to a gene. The CDR3 is 18 residues long. CDR3 nucleotides: TGTGCCTGGAGTGTAGGAGATCTCGCGGGGGGGCCTGTCGGGGAGCTGTTTTTT. Its protein is CAWSVGDLAGGPVGELFF.

The chain uses TRBV28 and TRBJ1-1; D is unclear. V lost 7 bases to trimming and J lost 5 bases, with 20 bases between them. Germline V gives CDR1 MDHEN, CDR2 SYDVKM. This CDR3 comprises 15 residues. CDR3: CASKSLWKYWTEAFF. DNA of the CDR3: TGTGCCAGCAAGTCTTTGTGGAAGTATTGGACTGAAGCTTTCTTT.

The chain joins TRBV5-1 to TRBJ2-6; TRBD1 matches at 7 bases. With 0 bases clipped from V and 2 bases from J, the junction kept 2 bases outside the gene matches. This CDR3 comprises 16 residues. Germline lookup yields CDR1 SGHRS and CDR2 YFSETQ. CDR3 coding DNA: TGCGCCAGCAGCTTGGGTAGGGGGCCTGGGGCCAACGTCCTGACTTTC. Its translation is CASSLGRGPGANVLTF.

In its sample, this clone was seen once. The J gene is TRBJ1-4, the V gene TRBV5-1, with unresolved D. V lost 0 bases and J 0 bases, leaving 6 bases between the germline ends. Germline CDR1 is SGHRS and CDR2 is YFSETQ. The CDR3 spans 15 residues. The DNA of the CDR3 is TGCGCCAGCAGCTTGGAGGCAGCAACTAATGAAAAACTGTTTTTT. Encoded protein: CASSLEAATNEKLFF.

This clone has a single count. The gene calls are TRBV10-2 and TRBJ1-2; the match to TRBD1 covers 9 bases. The junction had 0 bases not matched to a gene; V was cut back by 4 bases and J by 0 bases. The CDR3 is 14 residues long. Germline CDR1 WSHSY, CDR2 SAAADI. CDR3 nucleotide sequence: TGCGCCAGCAGTGGACAGGGGGCTAACTATGGCTACACCTTC. It yields the protein CASSGQGANYGYTF.

This clone has a single count. The CDR3 nucleotides are TGTGCCAGCAGCCAAGATGGTTGGGGAGATGGCTACACCTTC. Its translation is CASSQDGWGDGYTF. The chain links TRBV14 to TRBJ1-2; no firm D call. Trimming removed 0 bases from V and 6 bases from J, with 11 bases in between. Germline V gene data show CDR1 as SGHDN and CDR2 as FVKESK. The CDR3 covers 14 residues.

V is TRBV4-3 and J is TRBJ2-7, with TRBD1 matching over 9 bases. Trimming removed 0 bases from V and 3 bases from J; junction bases left unmatched: 6. CDR1 LGHNA and CDR2 YSLEER come from the germline V gene. This CDR3 spans 16 amino acids. CDR3 amino acids: CASSQDEGTGSYEQYF. For the CDR3, the DNA is TGCGCCAGCAGCCAAGATGAGGGGACAGGGAGCTACGAGCAGTACTTC.

The CDR3 nucleotides are TGCGCCAGCAGTATTGGAGACAGGGGGGATTCACCCCTCCACTTT. Its translation is CASSIGDRGDSPLHF. V usage is TRBV5-1 and J usage is TRBJ1-6; 9 bases are shared with TRBD1. This CDR3 is 15 amino acids long. Germline assignment: CDR1 SGHRS and CDR2 YFSETQ. J lost 8 bases, V lost 5 bases, and 8 bases had no gene match.

The chain uses TRBV6-6 and TRBJ2-1, with unresolved D. CDR3 length: 12 amino acids. V lost 6 bases and J 9 bases, leaving 12 bases between the germline ends. Germline loops: CDR1 MNHNY, CDR2 SVGAGI (reference sequence). This chain's CDR3 is CASRTERGEQFF. CDR3 coding DNA: TGTGCCAGCAGGACGGAACGTGGTGAGCAGTTCTTC.

This chain uses TRBV19 with TRBJ2-6, with a possible D match to TRBD2 (5 bases). CDR1 and CDR2 from the germline V gene are LNHDA and SQIVND (reference sequence). Trimming stripped 7 bases from V and 2 bases from J, with 18 bases between. The CDR3 length is 17 residues. The CDR3 here is CASNIGDPGAGANVLTF. CDR3 in DNA: TGTGCCAGTAATATCGGGGATCCCGGGGCTGGGGCCAACGTCCTGACTTTC.

This clone was recorded only once. The V gene is TRBV6-1, the J gene TRBJ1-5, with unresolved D. The germline V gene has CDR1 MNHNS and CDR2 SASEGT. This CDR3 spans 15 amino acids. V was pared by 2 bases and J by 0 bases, with 8 bases between. CDR3 in amino acids: CASSELWGSNQPQHF. The CDR3 DNA is TGTGCCAGCAGTGAATTATGGGGTAGCAATCAGCCCCAGCATTTT.